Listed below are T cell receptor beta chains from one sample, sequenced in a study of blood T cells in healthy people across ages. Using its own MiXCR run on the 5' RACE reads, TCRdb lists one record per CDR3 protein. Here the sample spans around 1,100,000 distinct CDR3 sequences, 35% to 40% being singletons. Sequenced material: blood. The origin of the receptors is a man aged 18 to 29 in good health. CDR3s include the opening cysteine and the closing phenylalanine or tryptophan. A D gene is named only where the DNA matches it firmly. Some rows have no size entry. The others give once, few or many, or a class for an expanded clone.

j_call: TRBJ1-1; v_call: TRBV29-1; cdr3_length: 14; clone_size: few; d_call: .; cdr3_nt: TGCAGCGTTGAGGGATTTGGGGGCGGAACTGAAGCTTTCTTT; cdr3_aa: CSVEGFGGGTEAFF
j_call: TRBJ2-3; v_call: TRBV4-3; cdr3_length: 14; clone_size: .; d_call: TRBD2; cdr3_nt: TGCGCCGGCAGCCAAACGCCTAGCGGGTATACGCAGTATTTT; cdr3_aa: CAGSQTPSGYTQYF
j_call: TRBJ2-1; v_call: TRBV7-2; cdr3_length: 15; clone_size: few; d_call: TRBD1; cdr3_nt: TGTGCCAGCAGCCGGTCCGGACAGGGCTACAATGAGCAGTTCTTC; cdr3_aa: CASSRSGQGYNEQFF
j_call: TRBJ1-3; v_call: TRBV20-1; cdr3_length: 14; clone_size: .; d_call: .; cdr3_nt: TGCAGTGCTCGCACGGTTTCCTCTGGAAACACCATATATTTT; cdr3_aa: CSARTVSSGNTIYF
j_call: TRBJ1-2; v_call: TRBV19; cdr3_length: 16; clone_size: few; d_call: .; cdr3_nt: TGTGCCTCTCTTCCTACCCAGGCAGGCCGTGTTTATGGCTACACCTTC; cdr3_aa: CASLPTQAGRVYGYTF
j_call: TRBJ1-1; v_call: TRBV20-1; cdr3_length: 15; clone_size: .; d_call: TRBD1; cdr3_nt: TGCAGTGCTAGAGGCCATACAGGGGGCGGGACTGAAGCTTTCTTT; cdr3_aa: CSARGHTGGGTEAFF
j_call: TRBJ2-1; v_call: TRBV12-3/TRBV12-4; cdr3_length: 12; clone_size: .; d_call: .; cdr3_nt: TGTGCCAGCAGTCCCGGACGGGATGAGCAGTTCTTC; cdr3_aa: CASSPGRDEQFF
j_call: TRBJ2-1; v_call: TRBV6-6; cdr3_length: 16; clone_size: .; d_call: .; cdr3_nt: TGTGCCAGCAGTCCATACACCGGGACAAAGGGCAATGAGCAGTTCTTC; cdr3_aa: CASSPYTGTKGNEQFF
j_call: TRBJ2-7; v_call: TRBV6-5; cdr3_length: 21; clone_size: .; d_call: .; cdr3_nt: TGTGCCAGCAGTTACTCTGCATCCGGGAGTTTAATCGGGGTCTCGAAAGACGAGCAGTACTTC; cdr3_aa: CASSYSASGSLIGVSKDEQYF
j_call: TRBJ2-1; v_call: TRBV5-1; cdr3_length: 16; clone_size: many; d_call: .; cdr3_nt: TGCGCCAGCAGCGGAGGTAACCGGGGCAGCGACAATGAGCAGTTCTTC; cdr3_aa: CASSGGNRGSDNEQFF
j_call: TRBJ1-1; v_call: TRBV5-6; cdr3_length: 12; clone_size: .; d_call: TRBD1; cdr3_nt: TGTGCCAGCAGCTTCGGGACAGGGACGGCTTTCTTT; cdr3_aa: CASSFGTGTAFF
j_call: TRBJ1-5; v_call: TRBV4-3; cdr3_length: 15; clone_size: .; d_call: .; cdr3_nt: TGCGCCAGCAGCCAAGATTCAGGGGCGGATCAGCCCCAGCATTTT; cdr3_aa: CASSQDSGADQPQHF
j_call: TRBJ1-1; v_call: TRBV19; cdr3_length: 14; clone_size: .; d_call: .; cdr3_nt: TGTGCCAGTACCCCGGGACCCGGGAACACTGAAGCTTTCTTT; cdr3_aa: CASTPGPGNTEAFF
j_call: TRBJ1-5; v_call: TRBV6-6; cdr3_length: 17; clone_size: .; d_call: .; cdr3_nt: TGTGCCAGCAGTTACACGGGGGGGGGGTATAGCAATCAGCCCCAGCATTTT; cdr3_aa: CASSYTGGGYSNQPQHF
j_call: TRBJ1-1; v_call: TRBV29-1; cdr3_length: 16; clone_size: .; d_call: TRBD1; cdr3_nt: TGCAGCGTCCTAAACCCTCGTGCGTCAGGGGGAATTGAAGCTTTCTTT; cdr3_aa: CSVLNPRASGGIEAFF
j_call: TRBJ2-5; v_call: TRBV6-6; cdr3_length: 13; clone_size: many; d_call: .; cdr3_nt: TGTGCCAGCAGCCGCGGGTCCCAAGAGACCCAGTACTTC; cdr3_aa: CASSRGSQETQYF
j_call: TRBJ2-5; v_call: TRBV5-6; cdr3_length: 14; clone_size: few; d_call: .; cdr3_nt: TGTGCCAGCGTATCAAAAAGGGGAAGGGAGACCCAGTACTTC; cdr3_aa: CASVSKRGRETQYF
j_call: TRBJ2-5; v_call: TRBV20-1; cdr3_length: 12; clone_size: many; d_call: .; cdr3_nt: TGCAGTGCTACGGACCGTGAAGAGACCCAGTACTTC; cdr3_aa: CSATDREETQYF
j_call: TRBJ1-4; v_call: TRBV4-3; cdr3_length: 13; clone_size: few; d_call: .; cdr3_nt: TGCGCCAGCAGCCAAGCGAGGGGGGAAAAACTGTTTTTT; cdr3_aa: CASSQARGEKLFF
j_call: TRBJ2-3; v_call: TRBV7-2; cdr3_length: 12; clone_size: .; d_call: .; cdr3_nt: TGTGCCAGCATCGTAGTAGCAGATACGCAGTATTTT; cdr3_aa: CASIVVADTQYF
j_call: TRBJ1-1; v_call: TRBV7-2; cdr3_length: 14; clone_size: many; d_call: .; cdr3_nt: TGTGCCAGCAGCTTAGCCGCCTTGAACACTGAAGCTTTCTTT; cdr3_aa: CASSLAALNTEAFF
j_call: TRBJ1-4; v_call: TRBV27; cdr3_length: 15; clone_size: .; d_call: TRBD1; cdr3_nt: TGTGCCAGCAGTTTATCGCTACAGGGGGCGGGAAAACTGTTTTTT; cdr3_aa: CASSLSLQGAGKLFF
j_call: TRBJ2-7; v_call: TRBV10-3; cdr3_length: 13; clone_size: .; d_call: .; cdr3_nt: TGTGCCATCAGTGTCGGGACTCTCTACGAGCAGTACTTC; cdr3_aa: CAISVGTLYEQYF
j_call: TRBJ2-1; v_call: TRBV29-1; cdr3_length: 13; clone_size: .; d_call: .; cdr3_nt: TGCAGCGTTGGCAGGGAGTCCTACAATGAGCAGTTCTTC; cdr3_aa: CSVGRESYNEQFF
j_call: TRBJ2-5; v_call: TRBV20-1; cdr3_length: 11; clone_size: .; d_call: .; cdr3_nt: TGCAGTGCGAGCGTTGAAGAGACCCAGTACTTC; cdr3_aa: CSASVEETQYF
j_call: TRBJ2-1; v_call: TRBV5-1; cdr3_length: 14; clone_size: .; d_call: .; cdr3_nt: TGCGCCAGCAGCTTGGACGGAGTAAACAATGAGCAGTTCTTC; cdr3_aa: CASSLDGVNNEQFF
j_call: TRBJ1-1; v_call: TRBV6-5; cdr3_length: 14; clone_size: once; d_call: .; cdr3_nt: TGTGCCAGCAGTTACGCGACTATGAACACTGAAGCTTTCTTT; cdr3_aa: CASSYATMNTEAFF
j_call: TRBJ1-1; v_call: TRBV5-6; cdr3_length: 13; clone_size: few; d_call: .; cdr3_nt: TGTGCCAGCAGCGATAACATGAACACTGAAGCTTTCTTT; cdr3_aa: CASSDNMNTEAFF
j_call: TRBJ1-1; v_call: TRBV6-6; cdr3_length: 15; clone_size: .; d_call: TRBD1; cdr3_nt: TGTGCCAGCAGAGCAGGGGGCGCGAGGATAGGAGAAGCTTTCTTT; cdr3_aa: CASRAGGARIGEAFF
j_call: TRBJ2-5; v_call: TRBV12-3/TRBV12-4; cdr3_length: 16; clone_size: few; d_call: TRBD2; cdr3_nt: TGTGCCAGCAGATTGACTAGCGGGGGTTTTCAAGAGACCCAGTACTTC; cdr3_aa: CASRLTSGGFQETQYF
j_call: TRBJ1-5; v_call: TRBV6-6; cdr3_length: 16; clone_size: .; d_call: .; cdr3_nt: TGTGCCAGCAGTATAGCGTCCGGTCAGGGCAATCAGCCCCAGCATTTT; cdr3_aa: CASSIASGQGNQPQHF
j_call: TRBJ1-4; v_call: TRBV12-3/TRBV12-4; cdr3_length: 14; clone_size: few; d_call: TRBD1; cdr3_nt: TGTGCCAGCAGGAGACAGGGGTTGGGTGAAAAACTGTTTTTT; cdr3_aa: CASRRQGLGEKLFF
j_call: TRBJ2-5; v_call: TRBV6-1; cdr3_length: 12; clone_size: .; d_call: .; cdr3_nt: TGTGCCACCTCACAGGGATCGGAGACCCAGTACTTC; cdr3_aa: CATSQGSETQYF
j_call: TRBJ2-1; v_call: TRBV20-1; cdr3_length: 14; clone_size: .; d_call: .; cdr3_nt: TGCAGTGGGGTCAGCGGACGACGATACAATGAGCAGTTCTTC; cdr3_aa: CSGVSGRRYNEQFF
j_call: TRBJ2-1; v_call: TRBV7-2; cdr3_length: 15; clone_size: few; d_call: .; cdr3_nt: TGTGCCAGCAGCTTAACCCGGGTAGGGATATATGAGCAGTTCTTC; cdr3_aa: CASSLTRVGIYEQFF
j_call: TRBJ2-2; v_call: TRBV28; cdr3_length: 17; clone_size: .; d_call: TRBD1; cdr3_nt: TGTGCCAGCAGTCCCTATCACAGGACAGGGGGCACCGGGGAGCTGTTTTTT; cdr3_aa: CASSPYHRTGGTGELFF
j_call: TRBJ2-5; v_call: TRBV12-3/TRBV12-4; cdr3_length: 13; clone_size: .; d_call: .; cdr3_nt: TGTGCCAGCAGGGATGGAGGCCAAGAGACCCAGTACTTC; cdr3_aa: CASRDGGQETQYF
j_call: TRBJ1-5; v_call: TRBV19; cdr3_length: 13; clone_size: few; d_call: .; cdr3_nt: TGTGCCAGCGTCCGGGACATCAATCAGCCCCAGCATTTT; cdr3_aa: CASVRDINQPQHF
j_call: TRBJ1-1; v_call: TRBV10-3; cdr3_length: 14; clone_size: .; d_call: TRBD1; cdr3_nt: TGTGCCATCAGTGCGGGACAGGTGAACACTGAAGCTTTCTTT; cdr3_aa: CAISAGQVNTEAFF
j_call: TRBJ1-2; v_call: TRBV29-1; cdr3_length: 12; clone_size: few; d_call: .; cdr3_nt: TGCAGCGTTCGGGCAGGGGTGGATGGCTACACCTTC; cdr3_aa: CSVRAGVDGYTF
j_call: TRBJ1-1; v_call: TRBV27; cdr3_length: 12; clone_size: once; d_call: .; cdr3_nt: TGTGCCAGCAGTTTTCAGGGTACTGGAGCTTTCTTT; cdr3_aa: CASSFQGTGAFF
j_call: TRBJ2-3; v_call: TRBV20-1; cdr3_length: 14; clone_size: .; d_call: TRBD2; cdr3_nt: TGCAGTGCCTCAGCGGGAGGAGTGACAGATACGCAGTATTTT; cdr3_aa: CSASAGGVTDTQYF
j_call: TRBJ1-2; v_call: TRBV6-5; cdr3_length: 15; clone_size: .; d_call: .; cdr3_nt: TGTGCCAGCAAAAAGGCCGCGGGGGGCCTTAATGGCTACACCTTC; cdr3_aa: CASKKAAGGLNGYTF
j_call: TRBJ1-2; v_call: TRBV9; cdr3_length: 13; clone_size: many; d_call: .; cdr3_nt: TGTGCCAGCAGCGCTGGCGGGAACTATGGCTACACCTTC; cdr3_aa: CASSAGGNYGYTF
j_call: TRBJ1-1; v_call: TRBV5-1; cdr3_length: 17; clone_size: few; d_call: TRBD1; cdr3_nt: TGCGCCAGCAGCTTGGATGGGGGGGCAGGGGGGAGGACTGAAGCTTTCTTT; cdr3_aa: CASSLDGGAGGRTEAFF
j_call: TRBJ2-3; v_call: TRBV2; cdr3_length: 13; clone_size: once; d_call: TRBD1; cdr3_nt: TGTGCCGACCGGGACAGCCCCACAGATACGCAGTATTTT; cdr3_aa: CADRDSPTDTQYF